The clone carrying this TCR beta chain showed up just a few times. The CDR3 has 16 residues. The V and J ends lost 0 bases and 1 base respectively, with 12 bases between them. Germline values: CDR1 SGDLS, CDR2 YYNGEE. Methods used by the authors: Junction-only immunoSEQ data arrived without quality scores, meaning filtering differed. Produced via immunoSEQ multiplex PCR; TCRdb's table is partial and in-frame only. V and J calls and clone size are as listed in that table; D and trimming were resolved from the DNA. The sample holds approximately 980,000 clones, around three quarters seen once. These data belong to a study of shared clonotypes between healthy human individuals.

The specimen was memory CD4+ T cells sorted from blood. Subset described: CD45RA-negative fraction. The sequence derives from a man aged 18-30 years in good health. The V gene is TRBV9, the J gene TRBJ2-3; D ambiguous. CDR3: CASSVGNGFGTDTQYF. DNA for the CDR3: TGTGCCAGCAGCGTAGGTAACGGGTTCGGCACAGATACGCAGTATTTT.